This is a list of T cell receptor beta chains from one sample in a study of shared clonotypes between healthy human individuals. Libraries were prepared by immunoSEQ multiplex PCR; TCRdb keeps only in-frame clonotypes and omits some of them. The table records about 980,000 clones, over 75% of them present only once. Sequencing was performed on memory CD4+ T cells sorted from blood. The source is a man in his late teens or twenties in good health. The CDR3 runs from the conserved cysteine through the conserved F or W. D genes are given only for firm matches. Size is stated for part of the rows, as once, few or many counts, or as a class when the clone is expanded.

J gene: TRBJ1-6
clone size: -
CDR3 length: 14
D gene: -
V gene: TRBV2
CDR3 protein: CASVYRADYSPLHF
CDR3 DNA: TGTGCCAGCGTCTACAGGGCGGACTATTCACCCCTCCACTTT

J gene: TRBJ1-5
clone size: -
CDR3 length: 15
D gene: TRBD1
V gene: TRBV7-9
CDR3 protein: CASSLAGGQIQPQHF
CDR3 DNA: TGTGCCAGCAGCTTAGCAGGGGGCCAAATACAGCCCCAGCATTTT

J gene: TRBJ1-5
clone size: few
CDR3 length: 14
D gene: -
V gene: TRBV7-2
CDR3 protein: CASSFLVSNQPQHF
CDR3 DNA: TGTGCCAGCAGCTTCTTGGTTAGCAATCAGCCCCAGCATTTT

J gene: TRBJ2-7
clone size: -
CDR3 length: 13
D gene: -
V gene: TRBV10-3
CDR3 protein: CASNSGGGAEQYF
CDR3 DNA: TGTGCCTCTAACTCCGGGGGCGGCGCCGAGCAGTACTTC

J gene: TRBJ2-3
clone size: many
CDR3 length: 14
D gene: -
V gene: TRBV18
CDR3 protein: CASLRDTTTDTQYF
CDR3 DNA: TGTGCCAGCTTACGGGACACCACCACAGATACGCAGTATTTT

J gene: TRBJ2-7
clone size: once
CDR3 length: 16
D gene: TRBD1
V gene: TRBV5-1
CDR3 protein: CASSLDPTGGAWEQYF
CDR3 DNA: TGCGCCAGCAGCTTGGACCCGACAGGGGGCGCATGGGAGCAGTACTTC

J gene: TRBJ1-1
clone size: -
CDR3 length: 13
D gene: -
V gene: TRBV6-1
CDR3 protein: CASSSDLNTEAFF
CDR3 DNA: TGTGCCAGCAGTAGCGACCTGAACACTGAAGCTTTCTTT

J gene: TRBJ1-2
clone size: -
CDR3 length: 14
D gene: TRBD1
V gene: TRBV18
CDR3 protein: CASSPGTDLYGYTF
CDR3 DNA: TGTGCCAGCTCACCCGGGACAGACCTCTATGGCTACACCTTC

J gene: TRBJ1-4
clone size: -
CDR3 length: 13
D gene: -
V gene: TRBV2
CDR3 protein: CASSELGSEKLFF
CDR3 DNA: TGTGCCAGCAGTGAACTGGGTAGTGAAAAACTGTTTTTT

J gene: TRBJ1-1
clone size: -
CDR3 length: 16
D gene: TRBD1
V gene: TRBV5-1
CDR3 protein: CASSPVPQGAGGGAFF
CDR3 DNA: TGCGCCAGCAGCCCGGTTCCGCAGGGGGCTGGGGGTGGAGCTTTCTTT

J gene: TRBJ1-1
clone size: -
CDR3 length: 14
D gene: -
V gene: TRBV5-1
CDR3 protein: CASSLSGRGTEAFF
CDR3 DNA: TGCGCCAGCAGCTTGTCCGGCCGGGGCACTGAAGCTTTCTTT

J gene: TRBJ2-1
clone size: -
CDR3 length: 16
D gene: TRBD2
V gene: TRBV7-2
CDR3 protein: CASSLEGGRARNEQFF
CDR3 DNA: TGTGCCAGCAGCTTAGAAGGTGGGAGGGCCCGGAATGAGCAGTTCTTC

J gene: TRBJ1-1
clone size: few
CDR3 length: 13
D gene: -
V gene: TRBV5-4
CDR3 protein: CASSYTGGTEAFF
CDR3 DNA: TGTGCCAGCAGCTACACGGGGGGAACTGAAGCTTTCTTT

J gene: TRBJ1-3
clone size: -
CDR3 length: 15
D gene: -
V gene: TRBV19
CDR3 protein: CASTKAGTEGNTIYF
CDR3 DNA: TGTGCCAGTACTAAGGCGGGGACCGAGGGAAACACCATATATTTT

J gene: TRBJ2-7
clone size: once
CDR3 length: 15
D gene: TRBD1
V gene: TRBV2
CDR3 protein: CASSERGTGKAEQYF
CDR3 DNA: TGTGCCAGCAGTGAAAGGGGGACAGGGAAGGCCGAGCAGTACTTC

J gene: TRBJ1-2
clone size: -
CDR3 length: 14
D gene: -
V gene: TRBV29-1
CDR3 protein: CSALPGEANYGYTF
CDR3 DNA: TGCAGCGCCTTACCCGGGGAGGCTAACTATGGCTACACCTTC

J gene: TRBJ2-3
clone size: -
CDR3 length: 19
D gene: TRBD2
V gene: TRBV2
CDR3 protein: CASSEEEAGRAFGTDTQYF
CDR3 DNA: TGTGCCAGCAGTGAAGAGGAAGCCGGGAGGGCTTTTGGCACAGATACGCAGTATTTT

J gene: TRBJ2-3
clone size: -
CDR3 length: 14
D gene: TRBD2
V gene: TRBV6-6
CDR3 protein: CASRLLAGGDTQYF
CDR3 DNA: TGTGCCAGCCGACTCCTAGCGGGGGGGGATACGCAGTATTTT

J gene: TRBJ2-3
clone size: once
CDR3 length: 13
D gene: TRBD1
V gene: TRBV10-1
CDR3 protein: CASRSGGADTQYF
CDR3 DNA: TGCGCCAGTCGTTCAGGGGGCGCAGATACGCAGTATTTT

J gene: TRBJ2-7
clone size: many
CDR3 length: 16
D gene: -
V gene: TRBV6-1
CDR3 protein: CASSEAWKVTTYEQYF
CDR3 DNA: TGTGCCAGCAGTGAAGCTTGGAAGGTGACGACCTACGAGCAGTACTTC

J gene: TRBJ1-1
clone size: once
CDR3 length: 13
D gene: TRBD1
V gene: TRBV19
CDR3 protein: CASSRTGGSEAFF
CDR3 DNA: TGTGCCAGTAGTAGAACAGGGGGGAGTGAAGCTTTCTTT

J gene: TRBJ2-7
clone size: -
CDR3 length: 15
D gene: -
V gene: TRBV25-1
CDR3 protein: CARPPGEGTPLEQYF
CDR3 DNA: TGTGCCAGACCCCCAGGAGAGGGTACCCCCCTGGAGCAGTACTTC

J gene: TRBJ2-7
clone size: -
CDR3 length: 15
D gene: TRBD2
V gene: TRBV7-8
CDR3 protein: CASNSRASGSYEQYF
CDR3 DNA: TGTGCCAGCAACTCCAGGGCTAGCGGGTCCTACGAGCAGTACTTC

J gene: TRBJ2-3
clone size: -
CDR3 length: 13
D gene: -
V gene: TRBV18
CDR3 protein: CASSPPAVDTQYF
CDR3 DNA: TGTGCCAGCTCACCACCGGCCGTAGATACGCAGTATTTT

J gene: TRBJ2-1
clone size: -
CDR3 length: 11
D gene: -
V gene: TRBV9
CDR3 protein: CASSVRDEQFF
CDR3 DNA: TGTGCCAGCAGCGTAAGGGATGAGCAGTTCTTC

J gene: TRBJ2-5
clone size: -
CDR3 length: 11
D gene: -
V gene: TRBV29-1
CDR3 protein: CSVESGETQYF
CDR3 DNA: TGCAGCGTTGAGAGCGGGGAGACCCAGTACTTC

J gene: TRBJ2-5
clone size: once
CDR3 length: 13
D gene: -
V gene: TRBV27
CDR3 protein: CASRTHTGETQYF
CDR3 DNA: TGTGCCAGCAGGACCCACACCGGGGAGACCCAGTACTTC

J gene: TRBJ2-5
clone size: -
CDR3 length: 15
D gene: TRBD2
V gene: TRBV29-1
CDR3 protein: CSVTLAGGPQETQYF
CDR3 DNA: TGCAGCGTGACCTTAGCGGGAGGGCCGCAAGAGACCCAGTACTTC

J gene: TRBJ2-1
clone size: -
CDR3 length: 15
D gene: TRBD2
V gene: TRBV5-1
CDR3 protein: CASSLAQRGAYEQFF
CDR3 DNA: TGCGCCAGCAGCTTGGCTCAGCGGGGGGCCTACGAGCAGTTCTTC

J gene: TRBJ2-3
clone size: -
CDR3 length: 15
D gene: TRBD2
V gene: TRBV6-5
CDR3 protein: CASSYSGSGTDTQYF
CDR3 DNA: TGTGCCAGCAGTTATAGCGGGAGTGGCACAGATACGCAGTATTTT

J gene: TRBJ1-2
clone size: -
CDR3 length: 16
D gene: -
V gene: TRBV7-3
CDR3 protein: CAKRDRGPSPNYGYTF
CDR3 DNA: TGTGCCAAAAGGGATAGGGGCCCTTCGCCGAACTATGGCTACACCTTC

J gene: TRBJ2-2
clone size: -
CDR3 length: 11
D gene: -
V gene: TRBV6-5
CDR3 protein: CATDEDGELFF
CDR3 DNA: TGTGCCACCGATGAAGACGGGGAGCTGTTTTTT

J gene: TRBJ1-1
clone size: -
CDR3 length: 13
D gene: TRBD1
V gene: TRBV2
CDR3 protein: CASSEAGQGEAFF
CDR3 DNA: TGTGCCAGCAGCGAGGCGGGACAGGGTGAAGCTTTCTTT

J gene: TRBJ2-2
clone size: -
CDR3 length: 13
D gene: -
V gene: TRBV10-3
CDR3 protein: CAITFYQDGELFF
CDR3 DNA: TGTGCCATCACCTTCTACCAGGACGGGGAGCTGTTTTTT

J gene: TRBJ1-5
clone size: -
CDR3 length: 12
D gene: -
V gene: TRBV7-9
CDR3 protein: CASSLVTQPQHF
CDR3 DNA: TGTGCCAGCAGCTTGGTGACTCAGCCCCAGCATTTT

J gene: TRBJ2-3
clone size: once
CDR3 length: 14
D gene: -
V gene: TRBV9
CDR3 protein: CASSGGLSTDTQYF
CDR3 DNA: TGTGCCAGCAGCGGGGGACTTAGCACAGATACGCAGTATTTT

J gene: TRBJ2-7
clone size: once
CDR3 length: 16
D gene: TRBD1
V gene: TRBV14
CDR3 protein: CASSQAGTGGVREQYF
CDR3 DNA: TGTGCCAGCAGCCAAGCTGGTACAGGGGGAGTGAGGGAGCAGTACTTC

J gene: TRBJ2-1
clone size: -
CDR3 length: 14
D gene: -
V gene: TRBV5-4
CDR3 protein: CASSPGAAYNEQFF
CDR3 DNA: TGTGCCAGCAGCCCCGGGGCAGCCTACAATGAGCAGTTCTTC

J gene: TRBJ2-2
clone size: -
CDR3 length: 15
D gene: TRBD2
V gene: TRBV5-1
CDR3 protein: CASSPRGTNTGELFF
CDR3 DNA: TGCGCCAGCAGCCCGCGGGGGACCAACACCGGGGAGCTGTTTTTT

J gene: TRBJ2-3
clone size: once
CDR3 length: 15
D gene: TRBD2
V gene: TRBV7-3
CDR3 protein: CASSPSGTSSDTQYF
CDR3 DNA: TGTGCCAGCAGCCCCAGCGGGACTAGCTCGGATACGCAGTATTTT

J gene: TRBJ1-4
clone size: few
CDR3 length: 14
D gene: -
V gene: TRBV28
CDR3 protein: CASSSGTIHEKLFF
CDR3 DNA: TGTGCCAGCAGTTCAGGGACCATTCATGAAAAACTGTTTTTT

J gene: TRBJ1-2
clone size: -
CDR3 length: 17
D gene: -
V gene: TRBV4-1
CDR3 protein: CASSQGGLGGTVYGYTF
CDR3 DNA: TGCGCCAGCAGCCAAGGAGGCCTAGGTGGTACTGTGTATGGCTACACCTTC

J gene: TRBJ2-1
clone size: many
CDR3 length: 14
D gene: -
V gene: TRBV6-6
CDR3 protein: CASTNGGYNNEQFF
CDR3 DNA: TGTGCCAGCACCAACGGAGGGTACAACAATGAGCAGTTCTTC

J gene: TRBJ1-5
clone size: -
CDR3 length: 15
D gene: TRBD1
V gene: TRBV7-2
CDR3 protein: CASSTTGASNQPQHF
CDR3 DNA: TGTGCCAGCAGCACGACAGGGGCGAGCAATCAGCCCCAGCATTTT

J gene: TRBJ1-1
clone size: -
CDR3 length: 17
D gene: TRBD1
V gene: TRBV18
CDR3 protein: CASSPWTGVGANTEAFF
CDR3 DNA: TGTGCCAGCTCACCATGGACAGGGGTTGGAGCGAACACTGAAGCTTTCTTT

J gene: TRBJ1-6
clone size: once
CDR3 length: 16
D gene: -
V gene: TRBV27
CDR3 protein: CASSLGQTLYNSPLHF
CDR3 DNA: TGTGCCAGCAGTTTAGGACAGACCCTTTATAATTCACCCCTCCACTTT